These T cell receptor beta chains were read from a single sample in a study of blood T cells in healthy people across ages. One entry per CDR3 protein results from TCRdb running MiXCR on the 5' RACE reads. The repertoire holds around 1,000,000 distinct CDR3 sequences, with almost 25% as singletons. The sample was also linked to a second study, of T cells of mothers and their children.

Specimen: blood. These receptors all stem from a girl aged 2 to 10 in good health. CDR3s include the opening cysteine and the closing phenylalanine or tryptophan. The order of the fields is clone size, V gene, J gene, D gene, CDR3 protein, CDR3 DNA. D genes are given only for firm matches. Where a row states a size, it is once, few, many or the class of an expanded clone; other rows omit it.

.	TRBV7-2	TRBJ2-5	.	CASSRQVRDPQETQYF	TGTGCCAGCAGCCGACAAGTGCGGGACCCCCAAGAGACCCAGTACTTC
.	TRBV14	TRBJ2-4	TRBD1	CASSPRQGRNIQYF	TGTGCCAGCAGCCCGAGACAGGGGAGGAACATTCAGTACTTC
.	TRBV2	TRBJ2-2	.	CASRARTNTGELFF	TGTGCCAGCAGGGCCAGGACCAACACCGGGGAGCTGTTTTTT
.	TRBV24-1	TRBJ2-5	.	CATSDLLMRQYF	TGTGCCACCAGTGATTTGTTGATGCGGCAGTACTTC
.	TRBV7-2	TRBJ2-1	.	CASSLFQRNEQFF	TGTGCCAGCAGCTTATTCCAAAGGAACGAGCAGTTCTTC
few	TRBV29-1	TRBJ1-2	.	CSVARNPNYGYTF	TGCAGCGTTGCGAGGAATCCCAACTATGGCTACACCTTC
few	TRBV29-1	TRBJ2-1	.	CSVVRTNLNEQFF	TGCAGCGTTGTCAGGACTAATCTGAATGAGCAGTTCTTC
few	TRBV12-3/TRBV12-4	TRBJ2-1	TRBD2	CASSSGLAGAVEQFF	TGTGCCAGCAGTTCCGGACTAGCGGGAGCGGTTGAGCAGTTCTTC
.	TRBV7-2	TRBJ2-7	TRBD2	CASSSLAGVQNEQYF	TGTGCCAGCAGCTCCCTAGCGGGAGTGCAAAACGAGCAGTACTTC
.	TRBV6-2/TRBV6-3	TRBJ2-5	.	CATEEPLKTQYF	TGTGCCACCGAAGAACCCCTGAAGACCCAGTACTTC
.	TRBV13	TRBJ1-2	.	CASSLAGQPRATF	TGTGCCAGCAGCTTAGCTGGACAGCCTCGTGCCACCTTC
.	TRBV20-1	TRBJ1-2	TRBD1	CSAADQGESYGYTF	TGCAGTGCGGCGGACCAGGGGGAAAGCTATGGCTACACCTTC
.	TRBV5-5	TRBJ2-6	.	CASSLGGTFGANVLTF	TGTGCCAGCAGCTTGGGGGGGACGTTCGGGGCCAACGTCCTGACTTTC